The sequence of this T cell receptor beta chain was determined in a study of blood T cell repertoires in COVID-19. Study information: COVID-19 samples, acute and convalescent, were from the United States, Italy and Spain. PBMCs, B-cell-depleted T cells, or T cells provided the cDNA or gDNA that made up the material.

The CDR3 spans 13 residues. Trimming took 2 bases from V and 7 from J; bases not matched to a gene: 5. The V gene's germline CDR1 is GTSNPN and CDR2 SVGIG (reference sequence). Seattle cases were enrolled at active infection and followed longitudinally. This clone has just one count. Authors' methods: By means of reference gene primer amplification, nucleated cell counts were estimated. The assay was immunoSEQ multiplex PCR, and TCRdb's table has in-frame clones only and misses some. V, J and clone size reflect that table, while D and trimming were determined from the DNA. Among some 240,000 clones listed, more than 75% were seen once.

This sequence was found in a woman between 65 and 79 years old with COVID-19, enrolled during active disease. V is TRBV30 and J is TRBJ2-1, with 7 bases that match TRBD2. The sequenced sample was peripheral blood. CDR3 sequence (DNA): TGTGCCTGGAGTAGTGGGGGGGTGAATGAGCAGTTCTTC. This gives the protein CAWSSGGVNEQFF. The complete variable domain, with remaining parts taken from reference TRBV30 and TRBJ2-1, reads SQTIHQWPATLVQPVGSPLSLECTVEGTSNPNLYWYRQAAGRGLQLLFYSVGIGQISSEVPQNLSASRPQDRQFILSSKKLLLSDSGFYLCAWSSGGVNEQFFGPGTRLTVL.